Given below is one TCR beta chain in context. CDR1 and CDR2 from the germline V gene are SQVTM and ANQGSEA. The CDR3 loop spans 12 amino acids. Trimming left V 2 bases short and J 2 bases short, with 6 bases between. The treatment here: oral pan-JAK inhibitor, 5-10 mg twice daily. The sample is drawn from a study of CD8+ T cells in alopecia areata. Reverse transcribed after extraction, RNA yielded cDNA as the sequencing template. Assay: immunoSEQ multiplex PCR; the TCRdb copy retains only in-frame clones and omits some. The profile shows hundreds of thousands of clones, roughly 60% of them singletons. The clonotype originates from a human donor with alopecia areata. The chain combines TRBV29-1 with TRBJ2-5, with D perhaps TRBD1 (5 bases). The sequencing here drew on CD4+ T cells sorted from blood, taken at roughly week 52, from a patient treated with tofacitinib. The chain's CDR3 is CSVETGQETQYF. DNA for the CDR3: TGCAGCGTTGAAACAGGTCAAGAGACCCAGTACTTC.